This TCR beta chain is drawn from a study of blood T cell repertoires in COVID-19. Profiled with immunoSEQ multiplex PCR; TCRdb holds only in-frame clones, not every one. This table has around 150,000 clones, around 73% appearing once. The sequence derives from a man in his sixties who had recovered from COVID-19. The sequenced sample consisted of peripheral blood.

CDR3 nucleotide sequence: TGTGCCAGTAGAAAACTCCGGACTAGCGGAAACGGGGAGCTGTTTTTT. As protein: CASRKLRTSGNGELFF. This chain uses TRBV19 with TRBJ2-2, with 10 nucleotides matching TRBD2. Trimming removed 6 bases from V and 7 bases from J; junction bases left unmatched: 11. Germline lookup yields CDR1 LNHDA and CDR2 SQIVND (reference sequence). The length of the CDR3 is 16 residues. The variable domain in full, completed from reference TRBV19 and TRBJ2-2, reads DGGITQSPKYLFRKEGQNVTLSCEQNLNHDAMYWYRQDPGQGLRLIYYSQIVNDFQKGDIAEGYSVSREKKESFPLTVTSAQKNPTAFYLCASRKLRTSGNGELFFGEGSRLTVL.